The next 9 T cell receptor beta chains were all read from a single sample in a study of blood T cell repertoires in COVID-19 (dated by TCRdb to 2018 to 2020). The library relied on the immunoSEQ multiplex PCR assay. Drawn from immuneACCESS, this table holds only the in-frame rearrangements with V and J called that TCRdb kept. Clones are partly lost; checked studies trace under half to an unresolved V gene and leave the rest unexplained. Across this sample there are a few hundred thousand clones, with more than 80% seen only once. The ten most abundant clones make up less than 1.2% of the sample. The material sequenced was PBMCs or T cells enriched from blood (not recorded which). The receptors shown here come from a man aged 18 to 29 who had recovered from COVID-19.

The chain recombines TRBV5-4 with TRBJ2-2, with D maybe TRBD1 (5 bases). The CDR3 is made up of 15 amino acids. V shed 4 bases and J shed 4 bases, with 14 bases lying between them. Germline loops: CDR1 SGHNT, CDR2 YYREEE (reference sequence). The CDR3 region is CASSRQGSGTGELFF. For the CDR3, the DNA is TGTGCCAGCAGCCGGCAGGGTTCGGGCACCGGGGAGCTGTTTTTT.

The chain is built from TRBV7-2 and TRBJ2-6; tentative D call: TRBD1 (6 bases). The V gene lost 1 base and the J gene lost 2 bases, with 6 bases spanning the gap. Germline CDR1 reads SGHTA; CDR2 reads FQGNSA. The CDR3 length is 15 residues. This CDR3 reads CASSLEGAGANVLTF. CDR3 nucleotide sequence: TGTGCCAGCAGCTTAGAGGGGGCTGGGGCCAACGTCCTGACTTTC.

The chain links TRBV30 to TRBJ1-3, with TRBD1 as a possible D gene (5 bases). The CDR3 runs 12 residues. Germline values: CDR1 GTSNPN, CDR2 SVGIG (reference sequence). V was pared by 5 bases and J by 4 bases, with 9 bases between. Here the CDR3 DNA reads TGTGCCTGGGCAGGGTCGGGAAACACCATATATTTT. Its translation is CAWAGSGNTIYF. Based on the CDR3 plus reference TRBV30 and TRBJ1-3, the full variable domain is SQTIHQWPATLVQPVGSPLSLECTVEGTSNPNLYWYRQAAGRGLQLLFYSVGIGQISSEVPQNLSASRPQDRQFILSSKKLLLSDSGFYLCAWAGSGNTIYFGEGSWLTVV.

This clone showed up just a few times. V and J are TRBV4-1 and TRBJ1-2; 7 positions match TRBD1. Germline values: CDR1 MGHRA, CDR2 YSYEKL. With 4 bases clipped from V and 7 bases from J, the junction kept 12 bases outside the gene matches. There are 15 residues in the CDR3. CDR3 protein: CASSRTGQDGLGYTF. The CDR3 DNA reads TGCGCCAGCAGCCGCACCGGACAGGACGGGCTTGGCTACACCTTC.

The chain links TRBV24-1 to TRBJ2-2; 10 nucleotides align to TRBD2. Trimming at V came to 4 bases and at J to 1 base, leaving 8 bases not matched to a gene. Germline assignment: CDR1 KGHDR and CDR2 SFDVKD. The length of the CDR3 is 18 residues. In DNA, the CDR3 is TGTGCCACCAGTGACCCCACCCCTAGCGGGGGGAACACCGGGGAGCTGTTTTTT. Amino acids: CATSDPTPSGGNTGELFF.

The J gene is TRBJ1-1, the V gene TRBV7-9; no firm D call. This CDR3 comprises 14 residues. The V and J ends lost 2 bases and 5 bases respectively, with 12 bases between them. CDR1 and CDR2 from the germline V gene are SEHNR and FQNEAQ (reference sequence). CDR3 residues: CASSLRGGSTEAFF. In nucleotides, the CDR3 is TGTGCCAGCAGCTTACGGGGAGGGTCGACTGAAGCTTTCTTT.

The chain has TRBV19 and TRBJ2-7, with no clear D. The CDR3 is made up of 13 amino acids. The V end lost 3 bases, the J end lost 1 base, and 7 bases lay between the germline ends. Germline CDR1 LNHDA, CDR2 SQIVND (reference sequence). The CDR3: CASSMSISYEQYF. The CDR3 coding sequence is TGTGCCAGTAGTATGAGCATTTCCTACGAGCAGTACTTC.

The chain links TRBV7-9 to TRBJ1-1, with a possible D match to TRBD1 (5 bases). Trimming stripped 3 bases from V and 7 bases from J, with 12 bases between. Germline CDR1 SEHNR, CDR2 FQNEAQ (reference sequence). The CDR3 has 13 residues. For the CDR3, the DNA is TGTGCCAGCAGCTTTGGGGCACCACTTGAAGCTTTCTTT. Amino acid sequence: CASSFGAPLEAFF.

The chain couples TRBV5-6 to TRBJ1-3, with D unresolved. Germline assignment: CDR1 SGHDT and CDR2 YYEEEE. CDR3 length equals 15 residues. Trimming left V 2 bases short and J 0 bases short, with 9 bases between. The CDR3 reads CASSLQLTSGNTIYF. The CDR3 DNA is TGTGCCAGCAGCTTACAGTTGACCTCTGGAAACACCATATATTTT.